This T cell receptor beta chain was found in a study of Ad26.COV2.S vaccination and SARS-CoV-2 variants. Study-wide context: Into the muscle, Ad26.COV2.S was dosed once or twice, 56 days apart. Study outcomes and limitations: Reported post-vaccination CD8+ and CD4+ T cell responses to spike showed substantial breadth. Breadth of non-spike TCRs did not differ between vaccinees and placebo recipients.

Treatment: 15 to 20 received Ad26.COV2.S at low or high dose, single or two shots; about 5 received placebo; per-sample allocation not given. On day 63 after the first injection, vaccine and placebo recipients gave samples. Donation came from an adult in Boston who was aged 18-55 years. Germline V gene data show CDR1 as SGHTA and CDR2 as FQGTGA. The V end lost 2 bases, the J end lost 3 bases, and 7 bases lay between the germline ends. The CDR3 contains 13 residues. Libraries were prepared by immunoSEQ multiplex PCR; TCRdb keeps only in-frame clonotypes and omits some of them. The repertoire holds 300,000 to 400,000 clones, with roughly 80% as singletons. About this clone: Antigen: not known.

The sample consisted of peripheral blood, taken in a trial of Ad26.COV2.S vaccine versus placebo. The clonotype was recovered from a person between 18 and 60 years old who received the Ad26.COV2.S COVID-19 vaccine or a placebo. This rearrangement joins TRBV7-3 to TRBJ1-1, with D possibly TRBD1 on 5 matching bases. CDR3 protein: CASSLQGHTEAFF. CDR3 nucleotides: TGTGCCAGCAGCTTACAGGGTCACACTGAAGCTTTCTTT.